The source of this T cell receptor (beta chain) is a study of CD8+ T cells in alopecia areata. Study-wide results and limits: Uncertainty about whether baseline CD8+ expansion is linked to response remains, with one nonresponder.

This clone was observed a few times. No antigen is known for it. Treatment meaning: oral pan-JAK inhibitor, 5-10 mg twice daily. The length of the CDR3 is 15 residues. Germline V gene sequence: CDR1 MNHEY, CDR2 SMNVEV (reference sequence). Trimming removed 2 bases from V and 7 bases from J, with 16 bases in between. Following extraction, RNA underwent reverse transcription to cDNA, which served as the sequencing template. Method: immunoSEQ multiplex PCR; TCRdb's copy keeps in-frame clones and lacks some. The sample holds over 80,000 clones, roughly 40% seen once. This TCR was recovered from a human donor with alopecia areata. Material: CD8+ T cells sorted from blood, obtained at week 24, from a patient treated with tofacitinib. This rearrangement joins TRBV27 to TRBJ2-3; a possible D gene is TRBD2 (7 bases). CDR3 region: CASSLTGGAFNTQYF. The CDR3 region has the DNA TGTGCCAGCAGTTTAACGGGGGGCGCATTTAATACGCAGTATTTT.